The following is a T cell receptor beta chain sequence with its context. What it binds is unknown. For the second PCR, which ran for about 6 to 11 cycles, a sample-barcoded 5' primer and a J-beta primer mix were used. TCRdb recomputed calls from the 5' RACE reads with MiXCR, one row per CDR3 protein. This table holds hundreds of thousands of distinct CDR3 sequences, approximately 49% found once. This sample is drawn from a study of blood T cells in healthy people across ages. Across the whole study: Template switching captured about one barcoded beta molecule per two T cells.

V lost 5 bases, J lost 12 bases, and 14 bases lay in between. CDR1 and CDR2 (germline): SNHLY, FYNNEI. The CDR3 extends over 11 amino acids. Study outcomes and limitations: Naive and antigen-experienced cells could not be conclusively compared, given unsorted PBMCs.

The source of this sequence is a man younger than 40 in good health. This chain joins TRBV2 and TRBJ2-7; possible D gene TRBD1, 6 bases. The sample taken for sequencing was blood. The CDR3, as DNA: TGTGCCAGCAGTTTGACAGGAGTAGTGTACTTC. Translation: CASSLTGVVYF.